Listed below are T cell receptor beta chains from one sample, sequenced in a study of blood T cell repertoires in COVID-19. Generated by immunoSEQ multiplex PCR, the TCRdb table keeps only in-frame clones and is missing some. Of over 300,000 clones listed, around 90% are singletons. Sequenced sample: peripheral blood. Source of these receptors: a man aged 18 to 35 who had recovered from COVID-19. The conserved cysteine and the conserved F or W are not part of the CDR3 here.

>TRBV10-1|12|TRBJ2-1
ASSAGTSAGEQF
>TRBV7-9|15|TRBJ1-2
ASSLMNSVGEDYGYT
>TRBV6-6|14|TRBJ1-3
ASSASRDHSGNTIY
>TRBV25-1|12|TRBJ1-2
ASSPTLDIYGYT
>TRBV3-1/TRBV3-2|13|TRBJ1-1
ASSLRDRGNTEAF
>TRBV6-1|12|TRBJ1-5
ASSEVRANQPQH
>TRBV6-5|13|TRBJ2-3
ASSIQGVRTDTQY
>TRBV9|11|TRBJ1-1
ASSVGRSTEAF
>TRBV6-5|12|TRBJ2-7
ASSHGQGDHEQY
>TRBV2|11|TRBJ2-7
ASHGTGGGEQY
>TRBV5-1|13|TRBJ2-3
ASSLAMLSPDTQY
>TRBV2|14|TRBJ2-7
ASSEMGLGSPYEQY
>TRBV4-1|14|TRBJ2-2
ASSHPGGMNTGELF
>TRBV6-5|12|TRBJ1-5
ASGSTGANQPQH
>TRBV9|12|TRBJ1-2
ASSVAGGQYGYT
>TRBV5-4|12|TRBJ1-1
ASSPQTEISEAF
>TRBV5-8|14|TRBJ2-3
ASSVASEPLTDTQY
>TRBV4-1|14|TRBJ2-7
ASSEDPGGTLYEQY
>TRBV30|16|TRBJ2-1
AWSVFREGRRSYNEQF
>TRBV5-1|12|TRBJ2-7
ASSPAGTNYEQY
>TRBV3-1/TRBV3-2|13|TRBJ1-4
ASSPGDRGGEKLF
>TRBV10-2|14|TRBJ2-4
ASSPAGGEAKNIQY
>TRBV21-1|16|TRBJ2-3
ASSKGEDSQHLTDTQY
>TRBV11-2|13|TRBJ1-3
ASSLERLAGNTIY
>TRBV6-5|10|TRBJ2-1
ASSYTGNEQF
>TRBV5-1|14|TRBJ2-5
ASSFPGTGAGETQY
>TRBV6-2/TRBV6-3|13|TRBJ1-2
ASSLSDRPLYGYT
>TRBV19|11|TRBJ1-3
ASALESGNTIY
>TRBV5-6|11|TRBJ2-3
ASSLGDSDTQY